This passage covers 22 T cell receptor beta chains from one sample sequenced in a study of cytomegalovirus exposure and HLA in healthy donors. Researchers ran the PCR with 60 Vbeta and 13 Jbeta primers. Libraries were prepared by immunoSEQ multiplex PCR; TCRdb keeps only in-frame clonotypes and omits some of them. This repertoire includes about 120,000 clones. The sequenced sample consisted of PBMCs. All receptors come from a man younger than 30 in good health and CMV-seronegative.

The chain combines TRBV29-1 with TRBJ2-4; 10 bases are a match to TRBD2. With V trimmed by 3 bases and J by 6 bases, 14 bases remained unmatched. There are 17 residues in the CDR3. Germline V gene lookup returns CDR1 SQVTM and CDR2 ANQGSEA. CDR3 residues: CSVDLAGVPPNGNIQYF. CDR3 sequence (DNA): TGCAGCGTTGATCTAGCGGGAGTCCCCCCTAACGGAAACATTCAGTACTTC.

The chain employs TRBV20-1 and TRBJ1-2, with D unresolved. The V and J ends lost 3 bases and 8 bases respectively, with 7 bases between them. The germline gives CDR1 DFQATT, CDR2 SNEGSKA (reference sequence). This CDR3 has 10 residues. CDR3 bases: TGCAGTGCTAGTTACAAAGGCTACACCTTC. Protein: CSASYKGYTF.

The chain carries TRBV12-1 and TRBJ1-1; TRBD1 is the table's D call and was not checked against the DNA. TRBV12-1 constitutes a pseudogene. This CDR3 has 18 amino acids. DNA for the CDR3: TGTGCCAGCAGCCCAGTGCCAGGGGTCACACTTTTGAACACTGAAGCTTTCTTT. Its translation is CASSPVPGVTLLNTEAFF.

The V call is TRBV19, the J call TRBJ1-5, with unresolved D. The CDR3 spans 15 residues. CDR1 is LNHDA, CDR2 SQIVND, per germline (reference sequence). Trimming left V 4 bases short and J 2 bases short, with 12 bases between. Written as DNA, the CDR3 is TGTGCCAGTAGTACCGTAGCCAGAGGCAATCAGCCCCAGCATTTT. It codes for CASSTVARGNQPQHF.

V usage is TRBV6-9 and J usage is TRBJ2-1; the match to TRBD2 covers 9 bases. The germline V gene has CDR1 MNHGY and CDR2 SVAAGI. Germline trimming cut 3 bases from V and 8 bases from J; bases unmatched to any gene: 14. The CDR3 runs to 17 residues. This CDR3 is CASSYPAGGEKGDEQFF. The CDR3 DNA follows: TGTGCCAGCAGTTACCCCGCGGGAGGGGAAAAAGGCGATGAGCAGTTCTTC.

The CDR3 DNA reads TGTGCCAGCCAGTCTCAGGGGGCGTTGGGCTACACCTTC. Residues: CASQSQGALGYTF. This rearrangement joins TRBV6-1 to TRBJ1-2, with 8 bases that match TRBD1. CDR1 and CDR2 from the germline V gene are MNHNS and SASEGT. After removal of 8 bases from V and 8 bases from J, the junction contained 10 bases not matched to a gene. The CDR3 contains 13 residues.

CDR3 DNA sequence: TGTGCCAGCAGTGTCGTAAACTATGGCTACACCTTC. Translated, it gives CASSVVNYGYTF. The V gene is TRBV28, the J gene TRBJ1-2; D is unresolved. V was shortened by 5 bases and J by 2 bases, with 6 bases between the two germline ends. Germline V gene sequence: CDR1 MDHEN, CDR2 SYDVKM. The CDR3 is 12 amino acids.

The chain has TRBV6-5 and TRBJ2-7, with 11 nucleotides matching TRBD2. The trim removed 6 bases at V and 5 bases at J, leaving 6 bases unmatched. The CDR3 runs 14 residues. Germline-derived CDR1 and CDR2 are MNHEY and SVGAGI. The CDR3 reads CASRVSGGADEQYF. The CDR3 DNA is TGTGCCAGCAGGGTTAGCGGGGGGGCGGACGAGCAGTACTTC.

The chain is built from TRBV5-6 and TRBJ2-6; maybe TRBD1 (6 bases). This CDR3 has 15 amino acids. Looked up from germline, CDR1 is SGHDT and CDR2 is YYEEEE. V lost 1 base to trimming and J lost 1 base, with 6 bases between them. The CDR3 here is CASSLTGSGANVLTF. For the CDR3, the DNA is TGTGCCAGCAGCTTGACAGGGTCTGGGGCCAACGTCCTGACTTTC.

The chain joins TRBV9 to TRBJ1-6; D unresolved. This CDR3 is built from 14 residues. Trimming took 3 bases from V and 6 from J, leaving 10 bases between them. Germline assignment: CDR1 SGDLS and CDR2 YYNGEE. CDR3 protein: CASSAEGRNSPLHF. In DNA form, the CDR3 reads TGTGCCAGCAGCGCCGAGGGTCGTAATTCACCCCTCCACTTT.

The chain uses TRBV5-1 and TRBJ2-1; 9 bases are a match to TRBD2. The germline gives CDR1 SGHRS, CDR2 YFSETQ. The trim removed 0 bases at V and 6 bases at J, leaving 7 bases unmatched. The CDR3 runs 16 residues. Here the CDR3 reads CASSLGPAGGTNEQFF. Here the CDR3 DNA reads TGCGCCAGCAGCTTGGGGCCAGCGGGAGGAACCAATGAGCAGTTCTTC.

The genes are TRBV2 and TRBJ2-2, with 10 nucleotides matching TRBD2. This CDR3 is 16 amino acids long. V was pared by 2 bases and J by 6 bases, with 6 bases of the junction left unmatched. Germline lookup yields CDR1 SNHLY and CDR2 FYNNEI. The CDR3: CASSESGRAGPGELFF. Here the CDR3 DNA reads TGTGCCAGCAGTGAAAGCGGGAGGGCCGGTCCCGGGGAGCTGTTTTTT.

V gene TRBV7-9 combines with J gene TRBJ2-1; 8 nucleotides align to TRBD1. CDR1 and CDR2 from the germline V gene are SEHNR and FQNEAQ (reference sequence). The J segment lost 6 bases and the V segment lost 2 bases, leaving 0 bases of the junction unmatched. CDR3 length: 13 residues. CDR3 coding DNA: TGTGCCAGCAGCTTAACAGGGGGCAATGAGCAGTTCTTC. This gives the protein CASSLTGGNEQFF.

The gene calls are TRBV6-5 and TRBJ1-5; 8 bases map to TRBD1. V shed 8 bases, J shed 6 bases, and the junction held 6 bases outside the gene matches. Looked up from germline, CDR1 is MNHEY and CDR2 is SVGAGI. The CDR3 runs to 13 residues. The CDR3 DNA sequence: TGTGCCAGCGGCGGACAGGGCCCTCAGCCCCAGCATTTT. Amino acids: CASGGQGPQPQHF.

The rearrangement uses TRBV15 and TRBJ2-3; possible D gene TRBD2, 5 bases. Germline loops: CDR1 LNHNV, CDR2 YYDKDF (reference sequence). The CDR3 spans 15 residues. V lost 0 bases and J 1 base, leaving 8 bases between the germline ends. CDR3 loop: CATSREGSGTDTQYF. The CDR3 nucleotides read TGTGCCACCAGCAGAGAAGGGAGCGGCACAGATACGCAGTATTTT.

In the case of this clone: The junction departs from germline at one end; a sequencing error may be responsible. The chain carries TRBV7-9 and TRBJ2-7; 8 nucleotides align to TRBD1. The CDR3 loop spans 13 amino acids. Germline V CDR1 and CDR2: SEHNR, FQNEAQ (reference sequence). CDR3 sequence reads: CASSLVETGVQDF. CDR3 in DNA: TGTGCCAGCAGCTTAGTGGAGACAGGGGTTCAAGACTTC.

The chain employs TRBV9 and TRBJ2-2; D remains unclear. The CDR3 runs to 14 residues. The germline gives CDR1 SGDLS, CDR2 YYNGEE. Trimming removed 0 bases at V and 1 base at J, with 4 bases between. CDR3 nucleotide sequence: TGTGCCAGCAGCGTAGCCCAGAACACCGGGGAGCTGTTTTTT. This codes for CASSVAQNTGELFF.

V gene TRBV7-2 combines with J gene TRBJ1-1; D is perhaps TRBD1 (5 bases). Germline V lookup: CDR1 SGHTA, CDR2 FQGNSA. This CDR3 is built from 13 residues. V dropped 5 bases and J dropped 1 base, with 8 bases sitting between them. The CDR3 spells CASSRRGNTEAFF. In DNA form, the CDR3 reads TGTGCCAGCAGCCGGAGGGGGAACACTGAAGCTTTCTTT.

This chain connects TRBV7-9 to TRBJ2-7; possibly TRBD1 for D (5 bases). The CDR3 runs to 12 residues. V lost 1 base, J lost 6 bases, and 7 bases lay in between. In germline, CDR1 is SEHNR, CDR2 FQNEAQ (reference sequence). CDR3 DNA sequence: TGTGCCAGCAGCTTAGTTGGGGCCGAGCAGTACTTC. It translates to CASSLVGAEQYF.

The rearrangement uses TRBV25-1 and TRBJ2-3; D not resolved. Germline CDR1 reads MGHDK; CDR2 reads SYGVNS. This CDR3 comprises 16 residues. Deletions cut 7 bases from V and 0 bases from J, with 17 bases between. CDR3 sequence: CASTPSRVLSTDTQYF. The DNA for the CDR3 is TGTGCCAGCACCCCCTCACGGGTACTTAGCACAGATACGCAGTATTTT.

As DNA, the CDR3 is TGTGCCTGGCAGGGGGCAAACACTGAAGCTTTCTTT. Translation gives CAWQGANTEAFF. This rearrangement joins TRBV30 to TRBJ1-1, with 8 nucleotides matching TRBD1. This CDR3 is built from 12 residues. Trimming took 5 bases from V and 2 from J; bases not matched to a gene: 1. Germline loops: CDR1 GTSNPN, CDR2 SVGIG (reference sequence).

The rearrangement uses TRBV19 and TRBJ2-5; no definite D call. Trimming removed 6 bases at V and 3 bases at J, with 17 bases between. The CDR3 is 15 amino acids. Germline V gene data show CDR1 as LNHDA and CDR2 as SQIVND (reference sequence). In nucleotides, the CDR3 is TGTGCCAGTAGGCTTCACGAAGGCGGTAAAGAGACCCAGTACTTC. Amino acid sequence: CASRLHEGGKETQYF.